The 26 T cell receptor beta chains below were found in one sample sequenced in a study of post-analysis software for immune sequencing data. Unique-molecular-identifier-tagged TCR beta cDNA libraries were used. TCRdb passed the PCR reads through MiXCR, listing each CDR3 protein once. This sample has 150,000 to 200,000 distinct CDR3 sequences, with roughly 35% found just once. The starting material was blood, obtained after autologous hematopoietic stem cell transplantation. The receptors were sampled from a girl aged 10 to 17 with multiple sclerosis.

Turning to this clonotype: Likely a read error: the CDR3 ends without its conserved phenylalanine or tryptophan. This chain uses TRBV20-1 with TRBJ2-3; D unclear. There are 14 residues in the CDR3. The germline V gene encodes CDR1 DFQATT and CDR2 SNEGSKA (reference sequence). Between the trimmed V and J ends, which lost 1 base and 1 base, there was a span of 9 bases. The chain's CDR3 is CSARGEAGTDTQYL. In nucleotides, the CDR3 is TGCAGTGCTAGAGGAGAGGCGGGCACAGATACGCAGTATTTG.

The chain couples TRBV29-1 to TRBJ2-4; 9 positions match TRBD1. CDR1 is SQVTM and CDR2 is ANQGSEA in the germline V gene. With V trimmed by 7 bases and J by 3 bases, 7 bases remained unmatched. The CDR3 covers 14 residues. In nucleotides, the CDR3 is TGCAGCGCTGGGACAGGGAAGGACAAAAACATTCAGTACTTC. It encodes CSAGTGKDKNIQYF.

This clonotype was seen only a few times. V and J are TRBV12-3 or TRBV12-4 and TRBJ2-5; 8 nucleotides match TRBD2. The V gene end was trimmed by 5 bases and the J gene end by 2 bases; junction bases not matched to a gene: 7. The CDR3 is made up of 15 amino acids. CDR3 region: CASSPPGTRQETQYF. CDR3 nucleotides: TGTGCCAGCAGTCCCCCCGGGACTAGGCAAGAGACCCAGTACTTC.

J is TRBJ2-7 and V is TRBV3-1; TRBD1 aligns across 11 bases. The CDR3 covers 15 residues. Germline V CDR1 and CDR2: LGHDT, YNNKEL (reference sequence). With 5 bases clipped from V and 1 base from J, the junction kept 4 bases outside the gene matches. The CDR3 DNA follows: TGTGCCAGCAGCGAGGGACAGGGGGTATCCTACGAGCAGTACTTC. It yields the protein CASSEGQGVSYEQYF.

V and J are TRBV3-1 and TRBJ2-5, with D possibly being TRBD1 (6 bases). Trimming removed 2 bases at V and 4 bases at J, with 11 bases between. The CDR3 is made up of 14 amino acids. Germline-derived CDR1 and CDR2 are LGHDT and YNNKEL (reference sequence). The CDR3 spells CASSQMTGGETQYF. DNA for the CDR3: TGTGCCAGCAGCCAAATGACAGGAGGAGAGACCCAGTACTTC.

V and J are TRBV7-9 and TRBJ2-7; TRBD1 matches 9 bases. Trimming removed 3 bases from V and 4 bases from J; junction bases left unmatched: 4. This CDR3 has 14 residues. Per the germline V gene, CDR1 is SEHNR and CDR2 is FQNEAQ (reference sequence). This CDR3 is CASSLGQGIYEQYF. The CDR3 DNA is TGTGCCAGCAGCTTGGGACAGGGCATTTACGAGCAGTACTTC. Full variable domain (rest looked up from reference TRBV7-9 and TRBJ2-7): DTGVSQNPRHKITKRGQNVTFRCDPISEHNRLYWYRQTLGQGPEFLTYFQNEAQLEKSRLLSDRFSAERPKGSFSTLEIQRTEQGDSAMYLCASSLGQGIYEQYFGPGTRLTVT.

This clonotype has more than one count but fewer than ten. This sequence joins TRBV4-1 and TRBJ1-3, with 8 bases lining up with TRBD1. V lost 0 bases to trimming and J lost 8 bases; unmatched junction nucleotides: 6. Germline loops: CDR1 MGHRA, CDR2 YSYEKL. This CDR3 is built from 15 residues. CDR3 nucleotides: TGCGCCAGCAGCCAAGAAGGGACAGGAGGAGACACCATATATTTT. This gives the protein CASSQEGTGGDTIYF.

This chain links TRBV5-1 with TRBJ2-7, with 7 bases matching TRBD2. This CDR3 is 15 amino acids long. The V gene's germline CDR1 is SGHRS and CDR2 YFSETQ. Trimming removed 0 bases from V and 0 bases from J; junction bases left unmatched: 3. The CDR3 DNA reads TGCGCCAGCAGCTTGGCAGCGGGGTTCTCCTACGAGCAGTACTTC. Its translation: CASSLAAGFSYEQYF.

This clonotype was recorded a few times. V usage is TRBV7-9 and J usage is TRBJ2-1; unclear D gene. V dropped 0 bases and J dropped 5 bases, with 17 bases sitting between them. CDR3 length: 17 residues. The germline V gene has CDR1 SEHNR and CDR2 FQNEAQ (reference sequence). This chain's CDR3 is CASSLAGRVRLNNEQFF. The CDR3 bases are TGTGCCAGCAGCTTAGCGGGAAGAGTTAGGCTAAACAATGAGCAGTTCTTC. Variable domain in full (rest from reference TRBV7-9 and TRBJ2-1): DTGVSQNPRHKITKRGQNVTFRCDPISEHNRLYWYRQTLGQGPEFLTYFQNEAQLEKSRLLSDRFSAERPKGSFSTLEIQRTEQGDSAMYLCASSLAGRVRLNNEQFFGPGTRLTVL.

This clonotype was recorded a few times. V gene TRBV11-3 combines with J gene TRBJ2-5; the D gene is possibly TRBD1 (5 bases). Gene TRBJ2-7 matches the end of the DNA better, so the J call may be wrong. This CDR3 has 13 amino acids. Per germline, CDR1 SGHNT and CDR2 YENEEA. CDR3 DNA sequence: TGTGCCAGCAGCGCAGGGATCGCCTACGAGCAGTACTTC. Amino acids: CASSAGIAYEQYF.

This sequence joins TRBV12-3 or TRBV12-4 and TRBJ1-1; D is unresolved. The CDR3 consists of 12 residues. The V gene lost 6 bases and the J gene lost 1 base, with 6 bases spanning the gap. As DNA, the CDR3 is TGTGCCAGCAGAGGCGAGAACACTGAAGCTTTCTTT. Protein sequence: CASRGENTEAFF.

A note on this clonotype: The junction and the germline gene differ at one end; a read error may be behind it. The rearrangement links TRBV10-3 to TRBJ2-5; TRBD2 is a possible D gene (6 bases). The germline CDR1 and CDR2 sequences are ENHRY and SYGVKD. The CDR3 totals 13 residues. The CDR3 nucleotides read TGTGCCATCAGTGATACGGGGGTAGAGGCCCAGTACTTC. Translating gives CAISDTGVEAQYF.

This chain uses TRBV7-9 with TRBJ1-2; no definite D call. V lost 5 bases and J 8 bases, leaving 9 bases between the germline ends. Germline assignment: CDR1 SEHNR and CDR2 FQNEAQ (reference sequence). This CDR3 contains 11 residues. CDR3 sequence reads: CASSISRGYTF. CDR3 in DNA: TGTGCCAGCAGCATTAGCCGAGGCTACACCTTC.

The chain recombines TRBV14 with TRBJ2-4, with D possibly being TRBD2 (6 bases). This CDR3 has 15 amino acids. Per the germline V gene, CDR1 is SGHDN and CDR2 is FVKESK. The V end was cut by 4 bases, the J end by 13 bases, with 23 bases between. Written as DNA, the CDR3 is TGTGCCAGCAGCCGGGCTGGGGGACTCGCCGCTCAGCAGTACTTC. Translated, it gives CASSRAGGLAAQQYF.

A few counts support this clonotype. The chain employs TRBV19 and TRBJ1-5; no clear D gene. The V and J ends lost 5 bases and 3 bases respectively, with 17 bases between them. The CDR3 contains 16 residues. Germline values: CDR1 LNHDA, CDR2 SQIVND (reference sequence). CDR3 protein: CASSPRPIIDNQPQHF. CDR3 bases: TGTGCCAGTAGTCCTCGTCCCATCATAGACAATCAGCCCCAGCATTTT.

The table lists this clonotype with a few counts. This sequence joins TRBV11-2 and TRBJ1-2, with a weak D call TRBD1 (5 bases). Germline CDR1 is SGHAT and CDR2 is FQNNGV. CDR3 length equals 14 residues. V gave up 4 bases and J gave up 2 bases, with 11 bases separating them. Here the CDR3 reads CASSWDGTNYGYTF. The CDR3, as DNA: TGTGCCAGCAGCTGGGACGGAACCAACTATGGCTACACCTTC.

The chain carries TRBV7-9 and TRBJ2-4, with TRBD2 matching 7 bases. The CDR3 is 15 residues long. Germline-derived CDR1 and CDR2 are SEHNR and FQNEAQ (reference sequence). J was trimmed by 6 bases and V by 0 bases; bases with no gene match: 5. The chain's CDR3 is CASSLAGGSGNIQYF. The CDR3 nucleotides are TGTGCCAGCAGCTTAGCGGGAGGGTCGGGAAACATTCAGTACTTC.

The chain recombines TRBV6-2 or TRBV6-3 with TRBJ2-1; either TRBD1 or TRBD2 may supply D (5 bases each). The length of the CDR3 is 13 residues. V shed 4 bases and J shed 6 bases, with 10 bases lying between them. Germline CDR1 MNHEY, CDR2 SVGEGT. The CDR3 spells CASSSTRGNEQFF. Here the CDR3 DNA reads TGTGCCAGCAGTTCGACGAGGGGCAATGAGCAGTTCTTC.

CDR3 nucleotides: TGTGCCAGCAGTTACTCGAGAGGGGGCAATCAGCCCCAGCATTTT. Amino acids: CASSYSRGGNQPQHF. The chain is built from TRBV6-6 and TRBJ1-5; a weak D match, TRBD1 (5 bases). The CDR3 loop spans 15 amino acids. From germline, CDR1 is MNHNY and CDR2 SVGAGI (reference sequence). V lost 0 bases and J lost 2, with 8 bases in between.

This clonotype was seen a handful of times. The chain has TRBV27 and TRBJ2-1, with 7 bases fitting TRBD1. With the DNA end fitting TRBJ2-7 better, the J assignment may be wrong. The CDR3 consists of 13 residues. Germline values: CDR1 MNHEY, CDR2 SMNVEV (reference sequence). The CDR3 loop reads CASSRQGGNEQYF. CDR3 bases: TGTGCCAGCAGTCGACAGGGTGGGAATGAGCAGTACTTC.

This clonotype was seen just once. The genes are TRBV4-3 and TRBJ2-7, with no clear D. The CDR3 is 15 residues long. Germline loops: CDR1 LGHNA, CDR2 YSLEER. V was shortened by 0 bases and J by 0 bases, with 9 bases between the two germline ends. The CDR3 nucleotides are TGCGCCAGCAGCCAAGATTCCCACAGCTCCTACGAGCAGTACTTC. Translating gives CASSQDSHSSYEQYF.

This rearrangement joins TRBV20-1 to TRBJ2-4; TRBD2 agrees at 9 bases. The ends lost 3 bases at V and 4 bases at J; junction bases unmatched: 7. Germline V gene sequence: CDR1 DFQATT, CDR2 SNEGSKA (reference sequence). The CDR3 is 15 residues long. The CDR3 loop is CSASPTSGRKNIQYF. The CDR3 DNA is TGCAGTGCTAGCCCGACTAGCGGAAGGAAAAACATTCAGTACTTC.

The genes are TRBV7-2 and TRBJ2-5, with D unresolved. V was pared by 5 bases and J by 1 base, with 14 bases between. Germline V gene data show CDR1 as SGHTA and CDR2 as FQGNSA. This CDR3 region has 15 residues. The CDR3 coding sequence is TGTGCCAGCAGCCAATACCAGGCCATCCAAGAGACCCAGTACTTC. It specifies CASSQYQAIQETQYF.

J is TRBJ1-2 and V is TRBV9, with 10 bases matching TRBD1. CDR3 length equals 15 residues. Germline V gives CDR1 SGDLS, CDR2 YYNGEE. After removal of 4 bases from V and 8 bases from J, the junction contained 11 bases not matched to a gene. In nucleotides, the CDR3 is TGTGCCAGCAGCCCGACGGGGACAGGGGCGCTCGGCTACACCTTC. Its protein is CASSPTGTGALGYTF.

The chain couples TRBV7-2 to TRBJ2-3; D ambiguous. The CDR3 sequence is 14 residues long. Germline-derived CDR1 and CDR2 are SGHTA and FQGNSA. V was pared by 5 bases and J by 0 bases, with 9 bases between. The DNA for the CDR3 is TGTGCCAGCAGCCCCCAACTTAGCACAGATACGCAGTATTTT. Protein sequence: CASSPQLSTDTQYF.

This clonotype was seen at least ten times. This chain connects TRBV19 to TRBJ2-1; no firm D call. The length of the CDR3 is 11 residues. V lost 3 bases and J lost 10, with 7 bases in between. CDR1 and CDR2 (germline): LNHDA, SQIVND (reference sequence). The CDR3 is CASSMGLEQFF. Written as DNA, the CDR3 is TGTGCCAGTAGTATGGGATTAGAGCAGTTCTTC. Based on the CDR3 plus reference TRBV19 and TRBJ2-1, the full variable domain is DGGITQSPKYLFRKEGQNVTLSCEQNLNHDAMYWYRQDPGQGLRLIYYSQIVNDFQKGDIAEGYSVSREKKESFPLTVTSAQKNPTAFYLCASSMGLEQFFGPGTRLTVL.